Below, 24 T cell receptor beta chains from the same sample are listed, as sequenced in a study of blood T cell repertoires in COVID-19. Sequenced by immunoSEQ multiplex PCR; TCRdb stores in-frame clones only, minus some. Of a few hundred thousand clones in the sample, about 81% were seen once. Source material: PBMCs or T cells enriched from blood (not recorded which). The receptors stem from a man aged 25 to 40 with acute COVID-19.

J is TRBJ1-5 and V is TRBV6-2 or TRBV6-3, with no clear D. The CDR3 covers 14 residues. The V end lost 6 bases, the J end lost 7 bases, and 16 bases lay between the germline ends. Germline V CDR1 and CDR2: MNHEY, SVGEGT. CDR3 in amino acids: CASSPPGGSQPQHF. As DNA, the CDR3 is TGTGCCAGCAGCCCCCCCGGCGGTTCGCAGCCCCAGCATTTT.

The rearrangement links TRBV6-1 to TRBJ1-2; D perhaps matches TRBD1 (5 bases). Germline V CDR1 and CDR2: MNHNS, SASEGT. The CDR3 has 14 amino acids. Trimming removed 3 bases at V and 5 bases at J, with 13 bases between. CDR3 in amino acids: CASSDPQGLYGYTF. In DNA, the CDR3 is TGTGCCAGCAGTGATCCCCAGGGCCTTTATGGCTACACCTTC.

V usage is TRBV5-5 and J usage is TRBJ2-4; a weak D match, TRBD1 (6 bases). This CDR3 is built from 15 residues. Germline lookup yields CDR1 SGHKS and CDR2 YYEKEE (reference sequence). Trimming shortened V by 2 bases and J by 1 base, and 10 bases separated the two germline ends. Here the CDR3 reads CASSFPQGAKNIQYF. The CDR3 DNA reads TGTGCCAGCAGCTTCCCGCAGGGGGCCAAAAACATTCAGTACTTC.

The chain links TRBV19 to TRBJ1-2; perhaps TRBD1 as D (6 bases). Germline V lookup: CDR1 LNHDA, CDR2 SQIVND (reference sequence). The CDR3 contains 14 residues. V lost 3 bases and J lost 5, with 13 bases in between. CDR3 region: CASSMDSLGYGYTF. The DNA for the CDR3 is TGTGCCAGTAGTATGGACAGCCTGGGGTATGGCTACACCTTC.

The V and J genes are TRBV7-9 and TRBJ1-2, with a weak D call TRBD1 (6 bases). The CDR3 is 15 residues long. V was pared by 5 bases and J by 7 bases, with 20 bases between. CDR1 and CDR2 from the germline V gene are SEHNR and FQNEAQ (reference sequence). The CDR3 DNA reads as TGTGCCAGCAGCCCGACGGACAGACCAGGGGTTGGCTACACCTTC. It specifies CASSPTDRPGVGYTF. The whole variable domain, filled in from reference TRBV7-9 and TRBJ1-2, reads DTGVSQNPRHKITKRGQNVTFRCDPISEHNRLYWYRQTLGQGPEFLTYFQNEAQLEKSRLLSDRFSAERPKGSFSTLEIQRTEQGDSAMYLCASSPTDRPGVGYTFGSGTRLTVV.

The chain employs TRBV19 and TRBJ1-2, with D possibly being TRBD1 (6 bases). The CDR3 length is 13 residues. The V end was cut by 9 bases, the J end by 5 bases, with 16 bases between. Germline V gene sequence: CDR1 LNHDA, CDR2 SQIVND (reference sequence). The CDR3 region is CASKLGARYGYTF. DNA for the CDR3: TGTGCCAGCAAGTTGGGGGCGAGGTATGGCTACACCTTC.

This clone showed up just once. The chain combines TRBV2 with TRBJ2-2, with TRBD1 identical over 9 bases. The CDR3 covers 14 residues. Germline CDR1 and CDR2: SNHLY and FYNNEI. V lost 10 bases, J lost 4 bases, and 7 bases stayed unmatched. The CDR3 bases are TGTGCCACCACCGGGACAGGGCGCACCGGGGAGCTGTTTTTT. Amino acids: CATTGTGRTGELFF.

The chain uses TRBV24-1 and TRBJ1-1; 7 bases are shared with TRBD1. V lost 2 bases and J lost 4; bases outside the gene matches: 3. CDR1 is KGHDR and CDR2 is SFDVKD in the germline V gene. The CDR3 totals 14 residues. The DNA of the CDR3 is TGTGCCACCAGTGATTCCACAGGGGTCACTGAAGCTTTCTTT. Translated: CATSDSTGVTEAFF.

This sequence joins TRBV15 and TRBJ2-7; TRBD1 matches 8 bases. Trimming at V came to 6 bases and at J to 5 bases, leaving 12 bases not matched to a gene. Germline V lookup: CDR1 LNHNV, CDR2 YYDKDF (reference sequence). The CDR3 runs to 15 residues. The CDR3 sequence is CATSKYRAGGDEQYV. The CDR3 coding sequence is TGTGCCACCAGTAAATACAGGGCAGGGGGCGACGAGCAGTACGTC.

This chain connects TRBV5-1 to TRBJ2-1, with 7 nucleotides matching TRBD1. Germline CDR1 reads SGHRS; CDR2 reads YFSETQ. This CDR3 has 16 amino acids. Germline trimming cut 2 bases from V and 6 bases from J; bases unmatched to any gene: 11. The CDR3 nucleotides are TGCGCCAGCAGCTTCCCACCGGGACAGAACCTCAATGAGCAGTTCTTC. Its translation is CASSFPPGQNLNEQFF.

The rearrangement joins TRBV5-6 to TRBJ1-2; D remains ambiguous. The length of the CDR3 is 14 residues. Germline V lookup: CDR1 SGHDT, CDR2 YYEEEE. Trimming left V 0 bases short and J 4 bases short, with 10 bases between. The CDR3, as DNA: TGTGCCAGCAGCTTGGTTACAGAGCCCTATGGCTACACCTTC. The encoded protein is CASSLVTEPYGYTF.

This rearrangement joins TRBV5-8 to TRBJ2-7; 9 nucleotides line up with TRBD1. Germline V lookup: CDR1 SGHTS, CDR2 YDEGEE. V trimming: 1 base; J trimming: 5 bases; junction bases outside the gene matches: 7. The CDR3 runs to 15 residues. The CDR3 loop reads CASSLPGQGRHEQYV. DNA of the CDR3: TGTGCCAGCAGCTTGCCGGGACAGGGTCGACACGAGCAGTACGTC.

The chain couples TRBV4-1 to TRBJ2-5, with 7 nucleotides matching TRBD2. CDR3 length equals 14 residues. Trimming cost V 3 bases and J 5 bases; bases outside gene matches: 6. Germline V gene data show CDR1 as MGHRA and CDR2 as YSYEKL. In DNA form, the CDR3 reads TGCGCCAGCAGCCAGGGAGGGCCAAAGGAGACCCAGTACTTC. This encodes CASSQGGPKETQYF.

This clone was picked up a small number of times. At one boundary the junction diverges from the germline segment, which might be a read error. The gene calls are TRBV7-7 and TRBJ1-4, with 7 bases lining up with TRBD1. CDR3 size: 15 residues. CDR1 and CDR2 (germline): SSHAT, FNYEAQ (reference sequence). The CDR3 spells CASSVATGLGEKLFF. In DNA, the CDR3 is TGTGCCAGCAGCGTAGCGACAGGGTTGGGTGAAAAACTGTTTTTT.

The J gene is TRBJ1-1, the V gene TRBV19; D perhaps matches TRBD1 (5 bases). Germline V CDR1 and CDR2: LNHDA, SQIVND (reference sequence). The CDR3 is 14 amino acids. V lost 6 bases and J 3 bases, leaving 14 bases between the germline ends. DNA for the CDR3: TGTGCCAGTAGCTCCGACTGGGGGGACACTGAAGCTTTCTTT. Encoded protein: CASSSDWGDTEAFF.

The table lists this clone with many counts. The rearrangement joins TRBV7-9 to TRBJ2-7; D is unclear. V lost 3 bases, J lost 1 base, and 7 bases lay in between. In germline, CDR1 is SEHNR, CDR2 FQNEAQ (reference sequence). CDR3 length equals 13 residues. The CDR3 sequence: CASSFGRSYEQYV. CDR3 in DNA: TGTGCCAGCAGCTTTGGCAGATCCTACGAGCAGTACGTC.

The table lists this clone with a count of one. V usage is TRBV28 and J usage is TRBJ1-3, with a tentative D call TRBD1 (5 bases). Per germline, CDR1 MDHEN and CDR2 SYDVKM. V was pared by 6 bases and J by 8 bases, with 17 bases between. CDR3 length equals 14 residues. The CDR3 bases are TGTGCCAGCAGCCCGGCGGGACTCCGGTACACCATATATTTT. Translated: CASSPAGLRYTIYF.

The rearrangement joins TRBV27 to TRBJ1-1, with TRBD1 identical over 7 bases. CDR1 and CDR2 from the germline V gene are MNHEY and SMNVEV (reference sequence). The CDR3 is made up of 15 amino acids. J was trimmed by 0 bases and V by 1 base; bases with no gene match: 2. CDR3 coding DNA: TGTGCCAGCAGTTTATTGACAGGGATGAACACTGAAGCTTTCTTT. Protein product: CASSLLTGMNTEAFF.

The CDR3 region is CASSPASGAGELFF. DNA of the CDR3: TGTGCCAGCTCACCAGCTAGCGGGGCCGGGGAGCTGTTTTTT. V gene TRBV18 combines with J gene TRBJ2-2; 9 nucleotides match TRBD2. This CDR3 contains 14 residues. V shed 2 bases and J 6 bases; nucleotides not matched to a gene: 1. CDR1 KGHSH and CDR2 LQKENI come from the germline V gene.

The chain couples TRBV7-9 to TRBJ2-2; a possible D gene is TRBD2 (5 bases). Trimming cost V 7 bases and J 6 bases, with 18 bases left between them. The CDR3 is 15 amino acids. Germline V lookup: CDR1 SEHNR, CDR2 FQNEAQ (reference sequence). The CDR3: CASTKSGGFPGELFF. The DNA of the CDR3 is TGTGCCAGCACCAAAAGCGGAGGATTTCCCGGGGAGCTGTTTTTT. The full variable domain, with the rest looked up from reference TRBV7-9 and TRBJ2-2, is DTGVSQNPRHKITKRGQNVTFRCDPISEHNRLYWYRQTLGQGPEFLTYFQNEAQLEKSRLLSDRFSAERPKGSFSTLEIQRTEQGDSAMYLCASTKSGGFPGELFFGEGSRLTVL.

This sequence joins TRBV11-3 and TRBJ1-5; no clear D. Germline CDR1 is SGHNT and CDR2 is YENEEA. The ends were cut back, 7 bases at V and 2 bases at J, with 21 bases in the middle. There are 17 residues in the CDR3. DNA of the CDR3: TGTGCCAGCATCCCCCGAGGGAGGCGTGGGGGCAATCAGCCCCAGCATTTT. Amino acid sequence: CASIPRGRRGGNQPQHF. The full variable domain, completed using reference TRBV11-3 and TRBJ1-5, is EAGVVQSPRYKIIEKKQPVAFWCNPISGHNTLYWYLQNLGQGPELLIRYENEEAVDDSQLPKDRFSAERLKGVDSTLKIQPAELGDSAVYLCASIPRGRRGGNQPQHFGDGTRLSIL.

The chain combines TRBV18 with TRBJ1-2, with 7 bases matching TRBD1. V shed 2 bases and J 2 bases; nucleotides not matched to a gene: 2. Germline V gives CDR1 KGHSH, CDR2 LQKENI. This CDR3 is 14 amino acids long. CDR3 loop: CASSPGDRNYGYTF. The CDR3 nucleotides are TGTGCCAGCTCACCAGGGGACAGAAACTATGGCTACACCTTC.

The chain employs TRBV11-3 and TRBJ1-2, with TRBD1 as a possible D gene (6 bases). The CDR3 spans 15 residues. The germline V gene encodes CDR1 SGHNT and CDR2 YENEEA. Deletions cut 2 bases from V and 1 base from J, with 11 bases between. The CDR3 loop is CASSLSGAGNYGYTF. CDR3 coding DNA: TGTGCCAGCAGCTTATCAGGGGCGGGTAACTATGGCTACACCTTC.

This sequence joins TRBV6-5 and TRBJ2-7; tentatively, D is TRBD1 (6 bases). V shed 6 bases and J shed 2 bases, with 14 bases lying between them. In germline, CDR1 is MNHEY, CDR2 SVGAGI. This CDR3 spans 14 amino acids. The CDR3 sequence is CASSYGPGAYEQYV. The CDR3 coding sequence is TGTGCCAGCAGCTACGGTCCAGGGGCCTACGAGCAGTACGTC.